Shown below are 25 T cell receptor beta chains from a single sample sequenced in a study of blood T cell repertoires in COVID-19 (dated by TCRdb to the early 2020s). The library was produced with the immunoSEQ multiplex PCR assay. TCRdb stores this immuneACCESS table with in-frame sequences only. Part of the clones is absent; in the studies checked, under half of the shortfall reflects unresolved V genes, and no reason is known for the rest. Counted in this sample were 200,000 to 250,000 clones; roughly 85% of them appeared once. Of the sample, roughly a sixth is held by the ten largest clones. Sequences were obtained from PBMCs or T cells enriched from blood (not recorded which). Source of these receptors: a man in his forties who had recovered from COVID-19.

The V call is TRBV2, the J call TRBJ2-7; 14 nucleotides match TRBD2. Germline V CDR1 and CDR2: SNHLY, FYNNEI. V lost 6 bases and J lost 4; bases outside the gene matches: 14. The CDR3 loop spans 18 amino acids. The CDR3 reads CASRDRLAGGKKVYEQYF. As DNA, the CDR3 is TGTGCCAGCAGAGACCGACTAGCGGGAGGGAAAAAGGTTTACGAGCAGTACTTC.

This clone has a single count. The rearrangement joins TRBV6-8 to TRBJ1-4; tentative D call: TRBD1 (6 bases). Per the germline V gene, CDR1 is MNHGY and CDR2 is SAAAGT. The V end lost 1 base, the J end lost 0 bases, and 15 bases lay between the germline ends. The CDR3 consists of 18 residues. The CDR3 loop is CASSYWGPSLATNEKLFF. Written as DNA, the CDR3 is TGTGCCAGCAGTTACTGGGGGCCAAGTTTAGCAACTAATGAAAAACTGTTTTTT.

This chain links TRBV28 with TRBJ1-2; 7 nucleotides align to TRBD1. This CDR3 contains 14 residues. Germline values: CDR1 MDHEN, CDR2 SYDVKM. V gave up 5 bases and J gave up 0 bases; unmatched junction bases: 3. DNA of the CDR3: TGTGCCAGCAGTAAGGGGGCAGCTAACTATGGCTACACCTTC. Protein sequence: CASSKGAANYGYTF.

The genes are TRBV30 and TRBJ2-1; tentatively, D is TRBD1 (7 bases). The CDR3 spans 13 residues. The V end was cut by 3 bases, the J end by 9 bases, with 15 bases between. Germline CDR1 and CDR2: GTSNPN and SVGIG (reference sequence). The CDR3 region is CAWSLSQGGEQFF. The CDR3 DNA follows: TGTGCCTGGAGCCTAAGTCAGGGGGGTGAGCAGTTCTTC.

J is TRBJ2-7 and V is TRBV5-4, with 9 bases that match TRBD1. V gave up 5 bases and J gave up 4 bases; unmatched junction bases: 10. Germline assignment: CDR1 SGHNT and CDR2 YYREEE (reference sequence). This CDR3 spans 15 amino acids. In DNA, the CDR3 is TGTGCCAGCAGGGAGGACAGGGGTTTAGTTTACGAGCAGTACTTC. This codes for CASREDRGLVYEQYF.

The rearrangement links TRBV5-1 to TRBJ2-1; weak D call: TRBD2 (6 bases). The germline V gene encodes CDR1 SGHRS and CDR2 YFSETQ. Trimming cost V 0 bases and J 9 bases, with 16 bases left between them. The CDR3 extends over 15 amino acids. CDR3 sequence (DNA): TGCGCCAGCAGCTTGGTCGGCCTAGCGATCGGTGAGCAGTTCTTC. Translated: CASSLVGLAIGEQFF.

V is TRBV5-1 and J is TRBJ2-7, with TRBD2 matching 15 bases. The CDR3 has 17 amino acids. With 4 bases clipped from V and 5 bases from J, the junction kept 10 bases outside the gene matches. Germline-derived CDR1 and CDR2 are SGHRS and YFSETQ. The CDR3: CASSPGTSGRPIHEQYF. The CDR3 nucleotides read TGCGCCAGCAGCCCGGGGACTAGCGGGAGGCCCATTCACGAGCAGTACTTC.

The chain links TRBV7-3 to TRBJ1-3, with 10 bases fitting TRBD1. The ends lost 4 bases at V and 4 bases at J; junction bases unmatched: 4. Germline CDR1 reads SGHTA; CDR2 reads FQGTGA. This CDR3 is built from 15 residues. This CDR3 reads CASSSWTGGGNTIYF. The CDR3 DNA reads as TGTGCCAGCAGCTCGTGGACAGGGGGAGGAAACACCATATATTTT. The variable domain in full, with the rest retrieved from reference TRBV7-3 and TRBJ1-3, is GAGVSQTPSNKVTEKGKYVELRCDPISGHTALYWYRQSLGQGPEFLIYFQGTGAADDSGLPNDRFFAVRPEGSVSTLKIQRTERGDSAVYLCASSSWTGGGNTIYFGEGSWLTVV.

The chain has TRBV29-1 and TRBJ1-2, with a possible D match to TRBD1 (5 bases). The V and J ends lost 6 bases and 6 bases respectively, with 23 bases between them. The CDR3 is 15 residues long. CDR1 and CDR2 from the germline V gene are SQVTM and ANQGSEA. CDR3 in amino acids: CSVTTWGGSVDGYTF. CDR3 DNA sequence: TGCAGCGTGACCACCTGGGGGGGTTCGGTCGATGGCTACACCTTC.

This chain connects TRBV7-2 to TRBJ2-1; TRBD2 aligns across 7 bases. CDR3 length: 14 amino acids. V gave up 5 bases and J gave up 3 bases; unmatched junction bases: 4. Germline CDR1 and CDR2: SGHTA and FQGNSA. CDR3 in DNA: TGTGCCAGCAGCGTTAGCGGGTTCTACAATGAGCAGTTCTTC. Translation: CASSVSGFYNEQFF. Together with reference TRBV7-2 and TRBJ2-1, the CDR3 gives the full variable domain: GAGVSQSPSNKVTEKGKDVELRCDPISGHTALYWYRQSLGQGLEFLIYFQGNSAPDKSGLPSDRFSAERTGGSVSTLTIQRTQQEDSAVYLCASSVSGFYNEQFFGPGTRLTVL.

This chain links TRBV7-8 with TRBJ2-7; 14 positions match TRBD2. The ends lost 5 bases at V and 4 bases at J; junction bases unmatched: 10. This CDR3 has 17 residues. The germline gives CDR1 SGHVS, CDR2 FQNEAQ. The CDR3 coding sequence is TGTGCCAGCAGCCAGCCGGGACTAGCGGGAGCTGCGTACGAGCAGTACTTC. Amino acid sequence: CASSQPGLAGAAYEQYF.

As for this clone: Additional DNA sequences in this sample encode the identical CDR3. The rearrangement links TRBV5-4 to TRBJ2-7; D may be TRBD1 (5 bases). The V gene's germline CDR1 is SGHNT and CDR2 YYREEE (reference sequence). The CDR3 is 12 residues long. Trimming pared 3 bases from V and 3 bases from J, leaving 7 bases between. The CDR3 region has the DNA TGTGCCAGCAGCTCAGACAGCTACGAGCAGTACTTC. It is translated as CASSSDSYEQYF.

V is TRBV12-3 or TRBV12-4 and J is TRBJ1-2; TRBD1 is a possible D gene (5 bases). This CDR3 region has 13 residues. V shed 3 bases and J shed 4 bases, with 9 bases lying between them. CDR3: CASSLIGAYGYTF. For the CDR3, the DNA is TGTGCCAGCAGTTTGATAGGGGCCTATGGCTACACCTTC.

The chain couples TRBV7-3 to TRBJ2-1; 11 bases match TRBD2. CDR1 SGHTA and CDR2 FQGTGA come from the germline V gene. J was trimmed by 5 bases and V by 4 bases; bases with no gene match: 4. The CDR3 runs 15 residues. The CDR3 region is CASSSGTSGDNEQFF. CDR3 in DNA: TGTGCCAGCAGCTCCGGGACTAGCGGCGACAATGAGCAGTTCTTC. The variable domain in full, completed from reference TRBV7-3 and TRBJ2-1, reads GAGVSQTPSNKVTEKGKYVELRCDPISGHTALYWYRQSLGQGPEFLIYFQGTGAADDSGLPNDRFFAVRPEGSVSTLKIQRTERGDSAVYLCASSSGTSGDNEQFFGPGTRLTVL.

The chain combines TRBV10-3 with TRBJ2-7; 7 nucleotides agree with TRBD2. Losses at the gene ends were 2 bases for V and 0 bases for J; bases not matched to a gene: 7. Germline CDR1 reads ENHRY; CDR2 reads SYGVKD. This CDR3 has 16 amino acids. This chain's CDR3 is CAISETEGGNSYEQYF. The CDR3 coding sequence is TGTGCCATCAGTGAGACCGAGGGAGGGAACTCCTACGAGCAGTACTTC.

The chain is built from TRBV14 and TRBJ2-7, with 11 bases identical to TRBD2. With 4 bases clipped from V and 0 bases from J, the junction kept 8 bases outside the gene matches. This CDR3 has 17 amino acids. CDR1 is SGHDN and CDR2 is FVKESK in the germline V gene. The CDR3 DNA is TGTGCCAGCAGCCCCGGACTAGCGGGTGCTTCCTCCTACGAGCAGTACTTC. This codes for CASSPGLAGASSYEQYF.

The chain has TRBV24-1 and TRBJ1-2; TRBD1 is a possible D gene (6 bases). The V gene lost 4 bases and the J gene lost 3 bases, with 11 bases spanning the gap. Germline V gene sequence: CDR1 KGHDR, CDR2 SFDVKD. The CDR3 contains 14 residues. This chain's CDR3 is CATSEGDTYYGYTF. The CDR3 region has the DNA TGTGCCACCAGTGAGGGGGACACTTACTATGGCTACACCTTC.

This chain uses TRBV12-5 with TRBJ1-5; 7 bases are a match to TRBD1. Germline V gene sequence: CDR1 LGHNT, CDR2 FRNRAP. V gave up 0 bases and J gave up 16 bases; unmatched junction bases: 9. The CDR3 sequence is 13 residues long. CDR3 loop: CASGLVSPGTDHF. The DNA of the CDR3 is TGTGCTAGTGGTTTGGTCTCCCCCGGGACAGACCATTTT.

This chain joins TRBV6-6 and TRBJ1-1, with 8 bases matching TRBD1. This CDR3 has 12 residues. Germline V lookup: CDR1 MNHNY, CDR2 SVGAGI (reference sequence). CDR3 nucleotide sequence: TGTGGCGCCGGGACAGGGAACACTGAAGCTTTCTTT. It codes for CGAGTGNTEAFF.

The gene calls are TRBV6-5 and TRBJ1-2; 10 bases match TRBD1. CDR3 length: 14 amino acids. V trimming: 7 bases; J trimming: 4 bases; junction bases outside the gene matches: 6. Per germline, CDR1 MNHEY and CDR2 SVGAGI. CDR3 in DNA: TGTGCCAGCAACGACAGGGGGCAACGCTATGGCTACACCTTC. Amino acid sequence: CASNDRGQRYGYTF.

V usage is TRBV12-5 and J usage is TRBJ2-5; 12 nucleotides line up with TRBD1. This CDR3 is built from 13 residues. Germline assignment: CDR1 LGHNT and CDR2 FRNRAP. Losses at the gene ends were 7 bases for V and 9 bases for J; bases not matched to a gene: 6. CDR3: CASEGTGGTAQYF. The CDR3 DNA reads TGTGCTAGTGAAGGGACAGGGGGCACGGCCCAGTACTTC.

The chain uses TRBV28 and TRBJ1-5; 10 bases map to TRBD1. Germline CDR1 is MDHEN and CDR2 is SYDVKM. J was trimmed by 8 bases and V by 3 bases; bases with no gene match: 19. This CDR3 has 19 amino acids. CDR3 sequence (DNA): TGTGCCAGCAGTTTCAAGACAGGGGGCGACGGAACCAGGGGAAAGCCCCAGCATTTT. Residues: CASSFKTGGDGTRGKPQHF.

This sequence joins TRBV29-1 and TRBJ2-2; 9 bases line up with TRBD2. CDR3 length: 16 residues. The trim removed 2 bases at V and 2 bases at J, leaving 6 bases unmatched. Germline V lookup: CDR1 SQVTM, CDR2 ANQGSEA. The CDR3 region is CSVENSSGTNTGELFF. As DNA, the CDR3 is TGCAGCGTTGAAAATTCTAGCGGGACTAACACCGGGGAGCTGTTTTTT.

This sequence joins TRBV12-3 or TRBV12-4 and TRBJ2-2; a weak D match, TRBD1 (5 bases). The CDR3 extends over 13 amino acids. V gave up 5 bases and J gave up 6 bases, with 10 bases separating them. Here the CDR3 reads CASSRAGPGELFF. The CDR3 DNA reads TGTGCCAGCAGTCGGGCAGGGCCCGGGGAGCTGTTTTTT.

The chain joins TRBV28 to TRBJ1-4, with D possibly being TRBD1 (5 bases). Between the trimmed V and J ends, which lost 8 bases and 1 base, there was a span of 14 bases. CDR3 size: 15 residues. Looked up from germline, CDR1 is MDHEN and CDR2 is SYDVKM. CDR3 sequence: CASSWVGVTNEKLFF. In DNA, the CDR3 is TGTGCCAGCTCTTGGGTAGGGGTAACTAATGAAAAACTGTTTTTT.